The source of this T cell receptor (beta chain) is a study of blood T cell repertoires in COVID-19. Looking at the study overall: Italy, Spain and the United States were the sources of the convalescent and acute COVID-19 samples.

Germline V gene data show CDR1 as LGHNA and CDR2 as YNFKEQ. The trim removed 4 bases at V and 10 bases at J, leaving 12 bases unmatched. The CDR3 spans 16 residues. TCRdb's table, derived via immunoSEQ multiplex PCR, lists solely in-frame clones and lacks some. The data show approximately 90,000 clones, around 72% seen once. This receptor was obtained from a woman at least 80 years old with acute or convalescent COVID-19. Sequencing used peripheral blood. V is TRBV4-2 and J is TRBJ1-6, with TRBD1 identical over 8 bases. The CDR3 sequence: CASSRKMRGQGSPLHF. The CDR3 DNA reads TGTGCCAGCAGCCGCAAGATGAGAGGACAGGGCTCACCCCTCCACTTT.